The rows below give T cell receptor beta chains drawn from one sample of a study of immune cell composition in non-small cell lung cancer. Generated by immunoSEQ multiplex PCR, the TCRdb table keeps only in-frame clones and is missing some. This table holds under 4,000 clones, roughly 86% found once. The sample was lung tumor tissue. The receptor source for this set is a human donor with non-small cell lung cancer. CDR3s include the opening cysteine and the closing phenylalanine or tryptophan. The D gene is left open where the match is weak. The size of a clone is reported for some rows only, either as once, few or many, or as a class for expanded clones.

D gene	clone size	V gene	J gene	CDR3 protein	CDR3 DNA
-	-	TRBV9	TRBJ2-1	CASSVARGGDNEQFF	TGTGCCAGCAGCGTAGCTAGGGGCGGCGACAATGAGCAGTTCTTC
TRBD2	-	TRBV7-9	TRBJ2-7	CASSLLAGVDYEQYF	TGTGCCAGCAGCCTACTAGCGGGAGTTGACTACGAGCAGTACTTC
-	-	TRBV7-6	TRBJ2-1	CASSSTSNEQFF	TGTGCCAGCAGCTCTACCTCGAATGAGCAGTTCTTC
TRBD1	-	TRBV29-1	TRBJ1-2	CSVAEPGQDQPYGYTF	TGCAGCGTCGCCGAACCCGGACAGGACCAACCCTATGGCTACACCTTC
TRBD2	-	TRBV7-2	TRBJ2-5	CASSLDWTGGETQYF	TGTGCCAGCAGCTTAGATTGGACCGGGGGGGAGACCCAGTACTTC
TRBD2	once	TRBV7-2	TRBJ2-3	CASSAKRESPDTQYF	TGTGCCAGCAGCGCGAAGCGGGAGAGCCCAGATACGCAGTATTTT
-	-	TRBV27	TRBJ2-7	CASSFEGGYEQYF	TGTGCCAGCAGTTTTGAAGGGGGCTACGAGCAGTACTTC
TRBD2	-	TRBV28	TRBJ2-1	CASSTNGGALDEQFF	TGTGCCAGCAGTACGAACGGGGGGGCCTTGGATGAGCAGTTCTTC
TRBD1	-	TRBV7-2	TRBJ1-5	CASSSDRGSNQPQHF	TGTGCCAGCAGCTCGGACAGGGGTAGCAATCAGCCCCAGCATTTT
-	-	TRBV6-1	TRBJ1-1	CASTPWDIQAFF	TGTGCCAGCACCCCCTGGGACATCCAAGCTTTCTTT
TRBD2	-	TRBV9	TRBJ2-1	CASSRLAGVLYNEQFF	TGTGCCAGCAGCAGGCTAGCGGGAGTACTCTACAATGAGCAGTTCTTC
TRBD2	-	TRBV7-2	TRBJ2-3	CASSLLAGLSSTDTQYF	TGTGCCAGCAGCTTACTAGCGGGCTTATCTAGCACAGATACGCAGTATTTT
-	-	TRBV6-4	TRBJ2-3	CASSGSSTDTQYF	TGTGCCAGCAGCGGGTCGAGCACAGATACGCAGTATTTT
TRBD1	-	TRBV6-1	TRBJ1-1	CASSIRGQVNTEAFF	TGTGCCAGCAGTATCCGAGGACAGGTCAACACTGAAGCTTTCTTT
-	-	TRBV7-9	TRBJ1-1	CASSSQGYEAFF	TGTGCCAGCAGCTCTCAGGGTTATGAAGCTTTCTTT
TRBD1	-	TRBV5-1	TRBJ1-1	CASSLGPKGGGTEAFF	TGCGCCAGCAGCTTGGGTCCCAAAGGGGGCGGCACTGAAGCTTTCTTT
-	-	TRBV7-2	TRBJ1-2	CASSLYDRSEYGYTF	TGTGCCAGCAGCTTATACGACAGGAGTGAGTATGGCTACACCTTC
-	-	TRBV9	TRBJ1-6	CASSVAAANNSPLHF	TGTGCCAGCAGCGTAGCGGCAGCGAATAATTCACCCCTCCACTTT
TRBD2	large	TRBV18	TRBJ2-7	CASSPWEGSYEQYF	TGTGCCAGCTCACCATGGGAGGGCTCCTACGAGCAGTACTTC
-	-	TRBV9	TRBJ2-1	CASSVSIREVQFF	TGTGCCAGCAGCGTGTCTATCCGGGAAGTGCAGTTCTTC
-	-	TRBV9	TRBJ1-1	CASSVAASPGYTEAFF	TGTGCCAGCAGCGTAGCCGCATCCCCCGGGTACACTGAAGCTTTCTTT
-	-	TRBV12-5	TRBJ2-1	CASGLDLGGTAYNEQFF	TGTGCTAGTGGTTTGGACCTCGGGGGAACTGCCTACAATGAGCAGTTCTTC
-	-	TRBV4-3	TRBJ2-1	CASREAGSDEQFF	TGCGCCAGCAGGGAGGCGGGATCGGATGAGCAGTTCTTC
-	-	TRBV1	TRBJ2-7	CTSSQDRLAGNEQYF	TGCACCAGCAGCCAAGATCGACTAGCAGGGAACGAGCAGTACTTC
TRBD1	-	TRBV5-1	TRBJ1-1	CASSFRTGENTEAFF	TGCGCCAGCAGCTTTAGGACAGGGGAGAACACTGAAGCTTTCTTT
TRBD1	once	TRBV9	TRBJ2-1	CASSVYESRGEQFF	TGTGCCAGCAGCGTTTACGAGTCCAGGGGGGAGCAGTTCTTC
TRBD1	-	TRBV2	TRBJ2-7	CASSDPGQGYEQYF	TGTGCCAGCAGTGACCCGGGACAGGGCTACGAGCAGTACTTC
-	-	TRBV5-1	TRBJ2-3	CASSPSRGESGDTQYF	TGCGCCAGCAGCCCTTCCCGCGGGGAGTCCGGGGATACGCAGTATTTT
TRBD2	-	TRBV11-3	TRBJ2-3	CASSFSGGRAGTDTQYF	TGTGCCAGCAGCTTCTCTGGCGGGAGGGCCGGGACAGATACGCAGTATTTT
-	-	TRBV6-1	TRBJ2-1	CASSEARDNEQFF	TGTGCCAGCAGTGAAGCCCGGGACAATGAGCAGTTCTTC
-	-	TRBV29-1	TRBJ2-1	CSTVGGNEQFF	TGCAGCACCGTCGGGGGCAATGAGCAGTTCTTC
TRBD1	-	TRBV5-6	TRBJ2-3	CASSLDRGADTQYF	TGTGCCAGCAGCTTGGACAGGGGAGCAGATACGCAGTATTTT